This TCR beta chain was identified during a study of cytomegalovirus exposure and HLA in healthy donors. Points from the study as a whole: Per a prior analysis, the majority of TCR beta V segments were productive roughly 90% or roughly 30% of the time.

For this clone: Antigen: not known.

This CDR3 has 13 residues. Unmatched junction bases numbered 10, after V lost 7 bases and J lost 8 bases. Germline CDR1 reads MNHEY; CDR2 reads SVGAGI. The PCR contained 60 Vbeta and 13 Jbeta primers. Libraries were prepared by immunoSEQ multiplex PCR; TCRdb keeps only in-frame clonotypes and omits some of them. Among fewer than 250,000 clones listed, about four fifths were seen once. J is TRBJ1-2 and V is TRBV6-5; 7 bases fit TRBD1. The specimen was PBMCs. This TCR was recovered from a woman aged 45-65 years in good health and CMV-seropositive. The CDR3, as DNA: TGTGCCAGCAATAAAGACAGGGCCGTCGGCTACACCTTC. This gives the protein CASNKDRAVGYTF.